These 14 T cell receptor beta chains were sequenced from one sample in a study of human T cells and chemical hapten exposure. TCRdb analysed the RACE reads with MiXCR anew, one entry per CDR3 protein. The sample lists approximately 370,000 distinct CDR3 sequences, 4.5% to 7% seen once, with about 8.2% in the top ten. The time point was: pre-sensitization, week 0. As to treatment: therapeutic diphenylcyclopropenone sensitization with weekly scalp DPC. Source: whole blood, taken in connection with sensitization to the hapten diphenylcyclopropenone (DPC). The source of these receptors is a woman aged 18-29 years with alopecia areata. Some clones in this sample may be carry-over from other donors' samples.

Of note for this clonotype: This may be a read error, as it is one base from a much larger clone. This chain uses TRBV5-1 with TRBJ2-5; D may be TRBD1 (6 bases). In germline, CDR1 is SGHRS, CDR2 YFSETQ. This CDR3 comprises 14 residues. CDR3 bases: TGCGCCAGCAGCGTACAGGGTCAGGTGGAGACCCAGCACTTC. It is translated as CASSVQGQVETQHF. Full variable domain (rest looked up from reference TRBV5-1 and TRBJ2-5): KAGVTQTPRYLIKTRGQQVTLSCSPISGHRSVSWYQQTPGQGLQFLFEYFSETQRNKGNFPGRFSGRQFSNSRSEMNVSTLELGDSALYLCASSVQGQVETQHFGPGTRLLVL.

This clonotype appeared a few times. The chain employs TRBV20-1 and TRBJ1-1; D unclear. The V gene's germline CDR1 is DFQATT and CDR2 SNEGSKA (reference sequence). The CDR3 consists of 15 residues. Trimming shortened V by 0 bases and J by 1 base, and 12 bases separated the two germline ends. This CDR3 reads CSARDRRAGNTEAFF. In DNA, the CDR3 is TGCAGTGCTAGAGATCGGAGGGCAGGGAACACTGAAGCTTTCTTT.

The rearrangement joins TRBV6-2 or TRBV6-3 to TRBJ1-5; 8 bases agree with TRBD1. In germline, CDR1 is MNHEY, CDR2 SVGEGT. The CDR3 sequence is 19 residues long. The V segment lost 2 bases and the J segment 0 bases; nucleotides outside the gene matches: 12. The CDR3 protein is CASSYPGTGGYYSNQPQHF. The DNA of the CDR3 is TGTGCCAGCAGTTACCCCGGGACAGGCGGTTATTATAGCAATCAGCCCCAGCATTTT.

This clonotype occurred a few times. This CDR3 reads CASKGLDYGYTF. The CDR3 nucleotides read TGTGCCAGCAAGGGCCTGGACTATGGCTACACCTTC. The chain has TRBV6-2 or TRBV6-3 and TRBJ1-2; the D is unclear. Per germline, CDR1 MNHEY and CDR2 SVGEGT. The V end was cut by 7 bases, the J end by 3 bases, with 9 bases between. The CDR3 is 12 amino acids.

The V gene is TRBV18, the J gene TRBJ2-5, with 7 bases fitting TRBD2. Germline assignment: CDR1 KGHSH and CDR2 LQKENI. V lost 0 bases and J lost 5; bases outside the gene matches: 3. The CDR3 runs 14 residues. The CDR3 bases are TGTGCCAGCTCACCACCGGCGGGGGATGAGACCCAGTACTTC. This encodes CASSPPAGDETQYF.

This clonotype has just a few counts. The chain joins TRBV29-1 to TRBJ2-7; either TRBD1 or TRBD2 may fit D (5 bases each). CDR1 and CDR2 from the germline V gene are SQVTM and ANQGSEA. Trimming took off 0 bases at V and 0 bases at J, with 9 bases between the two ends. CDR3 size: 14 residues. The CDR3 DNA follows: TGCAGCGTTGAAGATCGGGGCAGCTCCTACGAGCAGTACTTC. Translation: CSVEDRGSSYEQYF.

Ten or more counts support this clonotype. The rearrangement joins TRBV4-2 to TRBJ2-3; D may be TRBD1 or TRBD2 (6 bases each). The CDR3 loop spans 16 amino acids. Per the germline V gene, CDR1 is LGHNA and CDR2 is YNFKEQ. The V gene lost 6 bases and the J gene lost 5 bases, with 21 bases spanning the gap. CDR3 residues: CASSSIGGTNQDTQYF. As DNA, the CDR3 is TGTGCCAGCAGTTCGATCGGGGGCACCAATCAAGATACGCAGTATTTT.

The chain employs TRBV7-6 and TRBJ1-2, with 9 bases fitting TRBD1. J lost 4 bases, V lost 1 base, and 28 bases had no gene match. The CDR3 is 23 residues long. Germline V CDR1 and CDR2: SGHVS, FNYEAQ. This CDR3 reads CASSLVQQGARRGPPIYPYGYTF. In nucleotides, the CDR3 is TGTGCCAGCAGCTTAGTGCAACAGGGGGCGCGGCGTGGACCACCCATATACCCCTATGGCTACACCTTC. The full variable domain, completed using reference TRBV7-6 and TRBJ1-2, is GAGVSQSPRYKVTKRGQDVALRCDPISGHVSLYWYRQALGQGPEFLTYFNYEAQQDKSGLPNDRFSAERPEGSISTLTIQRTEQRDSAMYRCASSLVQQGARRGPPIYPYGYTFGSGTRLTVV.

This clonotype occurred a few times. The gene calls are TRBV6-5 and TRBJ1-1; D might be TRBD1 (5 bases). Per germline, CDR1 MNHEY and CDR2 SVGAGI. The CDR3 loop spans 13 amino acids. V gave up 2 bases and J gave up 11 bases, with 15 bases separating them. The CDR3 DNA is TGTGCCAGCAGTTACGACGAGGGGAAGGCGGCTTTCTTT. Its translation: CASSYDEGKAAFF.

The CDR3 coding sequence is TGTGCCAGCAGTCCCTCGAGGGGTGATCAGCCCCAGCATTTT. As protein: CASSPSRGDQPQHF. The rearrangement links TRBV2 to TRBJ1-5, with a weak D call TRBD1 (5 bases). Germline V gene lookup returns CDR1 SNHLY and CDR2 FYNNEI. Trimming pared 5 bases from V and 5 bases from J, leaving 13 bases between. The CDR3 sequence is 14 residues long.

About this clonotype itself: This may stem from a read error, because a much larger clone lies one nucleotide away. The chain employs TRBV11-1 and TRBJ1-1; 7 bases map to TRBD1. V lost 8 bases and J lost 5; bases outside the gene matches: 14. The germline V gene has CDR1 SGHAT and CDR2 FQDESV (reference sequence). This CDR3 contains 15 residues. The CDR3 sequence: CASCYRGGIATEAFF. The CDR3 DNA reads as TGTGCCAGCTGCTACAGGGGAGGTATAGCTACTGAAGCTTTCTTT.

This chain links TRBV27 with TRBJ2-1, with 9 bases that match TRBD2. V lost 3 bases and J lost 4; bases outside the gene matches: 7. Germline CDR1 is MNHEY and CDR2 is SMNVEV (reference sequence). The length of the CDR3 is 16 residues. Here the CDR3 reads CASSLGAGGQYNEQFF. The DNA of the CDR3 is TGTGCCAGCAGTTTGGGGGCGGGGGGGCAGTACAATGAGCAGTTCTTC.

The chain combines TRBV7-2 with TRBJ2-3; 9 bases are shared with TRBD2. Germline loops: CDR1 SGHTA, CDR2 FQGNSA. V trimming: 0 bases; J trimming: 5 bases; junction bases outside the gene matches: 9. The CDR3 is 17 residues long. The CDR3 loop is CASSLAGISGGGDTQYF. The CDR3 DNA reads as TGTGCCAGCAGCTTAGCCGGAATTAGCGGGGGTGGAGATACGCAGTATTTT.

This clonotype showed up just a few times. V gene TRBV4-3 combines with J gene TRBJ1-4; 8 nucleotides match TRBD1. Germline loops: CDR1 LGHNA, CDR2 YSLEER. The junction had 7 bases not matched to a gene; V was cut back by 0 bases and J by 7 bases. This CDR3 has 16 amino acids. The CDR3 bases are TGCGCCAGCAGCCAAGATCGTCTCAGGGGGCGTGAAAAACTGTTTTTT. Residues: CASSQDRLRGREKLFF.